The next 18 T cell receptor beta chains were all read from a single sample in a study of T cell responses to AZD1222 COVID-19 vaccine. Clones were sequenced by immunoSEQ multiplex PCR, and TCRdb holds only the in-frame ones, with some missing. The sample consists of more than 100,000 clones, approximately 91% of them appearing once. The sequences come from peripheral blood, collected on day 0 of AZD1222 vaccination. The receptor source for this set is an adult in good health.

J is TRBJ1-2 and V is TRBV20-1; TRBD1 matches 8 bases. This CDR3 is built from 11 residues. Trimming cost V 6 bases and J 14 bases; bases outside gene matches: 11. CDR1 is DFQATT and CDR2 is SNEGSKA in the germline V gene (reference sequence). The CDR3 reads CSATPGQVETF. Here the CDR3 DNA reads TGCAGTGCGACCCCGGGACAGGTGGAAACCTTC.

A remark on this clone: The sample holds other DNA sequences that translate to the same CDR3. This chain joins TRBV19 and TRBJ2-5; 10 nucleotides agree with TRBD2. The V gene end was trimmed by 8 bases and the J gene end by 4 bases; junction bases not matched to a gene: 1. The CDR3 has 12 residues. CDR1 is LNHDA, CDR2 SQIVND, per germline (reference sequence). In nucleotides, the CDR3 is TGTGCCAGTCGACTAGCGGGAGAGACCCAGTACTTC. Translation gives CASRLAGETQYF.

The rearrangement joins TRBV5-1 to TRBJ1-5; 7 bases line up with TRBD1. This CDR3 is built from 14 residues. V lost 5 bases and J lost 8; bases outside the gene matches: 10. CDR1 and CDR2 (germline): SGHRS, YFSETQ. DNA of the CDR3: TGCGCCAGCAGTCGTGAAGGGGGCTGGGAGCCCCAGCATTTT. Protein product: CASSREGGWEPQHF.

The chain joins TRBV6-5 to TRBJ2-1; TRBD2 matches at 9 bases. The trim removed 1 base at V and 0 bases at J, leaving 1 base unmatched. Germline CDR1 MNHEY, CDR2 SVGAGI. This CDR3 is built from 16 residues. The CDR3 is CASSYFSGSSYNEQFF. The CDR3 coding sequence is TGTGCCAGCAGTTACTTTAGCGGGAGCTCCTACAATGAGCAGTTCTTC.

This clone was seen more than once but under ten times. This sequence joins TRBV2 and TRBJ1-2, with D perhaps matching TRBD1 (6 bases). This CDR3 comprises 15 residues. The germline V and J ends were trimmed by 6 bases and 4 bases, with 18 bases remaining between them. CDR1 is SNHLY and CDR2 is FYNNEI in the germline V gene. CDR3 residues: CASRDRGATTYGYTF. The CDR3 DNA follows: TGTGCCAGCAGGGACAGAGGGGCCACCACCTATGGCTACACCTTC.

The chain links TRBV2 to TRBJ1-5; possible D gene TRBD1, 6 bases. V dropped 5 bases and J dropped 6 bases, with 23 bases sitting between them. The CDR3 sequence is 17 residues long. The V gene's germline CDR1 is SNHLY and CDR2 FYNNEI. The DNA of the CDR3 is TGTGCCAGCAGTCGAGGTGGGTCAGGGGTAGCAAGTCAGCCCCAGCATTTT. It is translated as CASSRGGSGVASQPQHF.

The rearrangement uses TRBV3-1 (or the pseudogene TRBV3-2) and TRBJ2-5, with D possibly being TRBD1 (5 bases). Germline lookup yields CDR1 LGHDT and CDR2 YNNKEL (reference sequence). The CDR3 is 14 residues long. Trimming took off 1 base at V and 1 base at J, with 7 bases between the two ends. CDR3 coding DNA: TGTGCCAGCAGCCAAGGGGGCCTCCAAGAGACCCAGTACTTC. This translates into CASSQGGLQETQYF.

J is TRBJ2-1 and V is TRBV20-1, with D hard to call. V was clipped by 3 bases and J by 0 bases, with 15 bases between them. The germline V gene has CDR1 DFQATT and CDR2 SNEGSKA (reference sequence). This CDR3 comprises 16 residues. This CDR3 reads CSASRVGHHSYNEQFF. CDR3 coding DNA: TGCAGTGCTAGTCGGGTCGGCCACCACTCCTACAATGAGCAGTTCTTC.

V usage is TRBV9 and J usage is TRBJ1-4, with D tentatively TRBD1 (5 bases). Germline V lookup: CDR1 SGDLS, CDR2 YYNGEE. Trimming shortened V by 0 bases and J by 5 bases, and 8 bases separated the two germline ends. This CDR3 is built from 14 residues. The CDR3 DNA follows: TGTGCCAGCAGCGTAGCAGGGCGAAATGAAAAACTGTTTTTT. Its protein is CASSVAGRNEKLFF.

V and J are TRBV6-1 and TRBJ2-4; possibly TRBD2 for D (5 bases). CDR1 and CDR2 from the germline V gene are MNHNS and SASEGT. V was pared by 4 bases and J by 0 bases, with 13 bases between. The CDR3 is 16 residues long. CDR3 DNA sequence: TGTGCCAGCAGTGCACGGGATGGGGTAGCCAAAAACATTCAGTACTTC. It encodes CASSARDGVAKNIQYF.

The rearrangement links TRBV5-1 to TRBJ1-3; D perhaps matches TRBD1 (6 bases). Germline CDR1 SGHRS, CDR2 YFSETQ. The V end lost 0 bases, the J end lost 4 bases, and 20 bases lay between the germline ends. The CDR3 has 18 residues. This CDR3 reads CASSLGDLGGSDGNTIYF. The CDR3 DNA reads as TGCGCCAGCAGCTTGGGAGATTTGGGGGGCTCGGACGGAAACACCATATATTTT. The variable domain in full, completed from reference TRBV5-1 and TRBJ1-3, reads KAGVTQTPRYLIKTRGQQVTLSCSPISGHRSVSWYQQTPGQGLQFLFEYFSETQRNKGNFPGRFSGRQFSNSRSEMNVSTLELGDSALYLCASSLGDLGGSDGNTIYFGEGSWLTVV.

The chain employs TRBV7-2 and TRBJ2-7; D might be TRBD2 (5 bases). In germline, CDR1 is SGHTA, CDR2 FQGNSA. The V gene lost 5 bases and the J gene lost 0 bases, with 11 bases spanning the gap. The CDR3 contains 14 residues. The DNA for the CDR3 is TGTGCCAGCAGCCCTAGCAGGAGCTCCTACGAGCAGTACTTC. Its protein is CASSPSRSSYEQYF.

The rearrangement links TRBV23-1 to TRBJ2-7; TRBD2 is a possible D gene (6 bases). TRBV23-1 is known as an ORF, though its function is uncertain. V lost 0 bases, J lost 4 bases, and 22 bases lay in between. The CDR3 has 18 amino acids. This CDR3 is CASSQSTVRGGPIYEQYF. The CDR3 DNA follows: TGCGCCAGCAGTCAATCGACGGTGCGGGGCGGGCCCATTTACGAGCAGTACTTC.

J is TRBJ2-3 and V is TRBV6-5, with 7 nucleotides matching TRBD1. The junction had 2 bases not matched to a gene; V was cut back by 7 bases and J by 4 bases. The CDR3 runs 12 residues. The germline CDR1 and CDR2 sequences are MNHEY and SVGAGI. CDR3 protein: CASTTGSDTQYF. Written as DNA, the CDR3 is TGTGCCAGCACGACAGGGTCAGATACGCAGTATTTT.

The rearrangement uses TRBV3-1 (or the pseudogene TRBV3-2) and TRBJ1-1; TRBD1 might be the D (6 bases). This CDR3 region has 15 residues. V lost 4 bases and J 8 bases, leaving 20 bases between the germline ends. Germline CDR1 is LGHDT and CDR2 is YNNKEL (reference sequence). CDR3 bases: TGTGCCAGCAGCCGCCGTGACACAGGGAGGGGAGAAGCTTTCTTT. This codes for CASSRRDTGRGEAFF.

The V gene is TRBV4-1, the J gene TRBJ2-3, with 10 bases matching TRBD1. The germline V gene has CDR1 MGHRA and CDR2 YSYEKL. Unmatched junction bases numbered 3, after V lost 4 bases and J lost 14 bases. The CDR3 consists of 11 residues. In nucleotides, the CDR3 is TGCGCCAGCAGCCGGGACAGGGGACGGTATTTT. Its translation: CASSRDRGRYF.

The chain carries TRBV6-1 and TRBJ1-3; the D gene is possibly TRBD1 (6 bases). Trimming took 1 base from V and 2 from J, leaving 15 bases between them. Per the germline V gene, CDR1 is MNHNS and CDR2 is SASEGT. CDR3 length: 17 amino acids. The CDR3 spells CASSEGVGGGAGNTIYF. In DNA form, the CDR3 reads TGTGCCAGCAGTGAAGGGGTAGGAGGGGGTGCTGGAAACACCATATATTTT.

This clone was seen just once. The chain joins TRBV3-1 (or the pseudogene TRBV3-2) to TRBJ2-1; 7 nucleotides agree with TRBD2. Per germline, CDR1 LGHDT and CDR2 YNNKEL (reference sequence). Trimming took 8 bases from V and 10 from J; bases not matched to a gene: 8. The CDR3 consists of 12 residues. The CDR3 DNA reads TGTGCCAGCTGCGTAGGGGAGGGGGAGCAGTTCTTC. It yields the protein CASCVGEGEQFF.